These 15 T cell receptor beta chains came from one sample sequenced in a study of early T cells in non-severe SARS-CoV-2 infection. MiXCR, run by TCRdb on the 5' RACE reads, gives a single entry per CDR3 protein. The top ten hold approximately 1.7% of the sample, which has some 57,000 distinct CDR3 sequences, roughly a tenth seen once. Sequencing used whole blood. All receptors derive from an adult who was a healthcare worker with PCR-confirmed SARS-CoV-2 infection or an uninfected control (not recorded which).

V is TRBV7-2 and J is TRBJ2-3; D perhaps matches TRBD1 (6 bases). The CDR3 is made up of 17 amino acids. Looked up from germline, CDR1 is SGHTA and CDR2 is FQGNSA. V gave up 3 bases and J gave up 1 base, with 17 bases separating them. The CDR3 nucleotides are TGTGCCAGCAGCTTGGGCAGGGGCCCACCCGGCACAGATACGCAGTATTTT. As protein: CASSLGRGPPGTDTQYF. Full variable domain (missing parts from reference TRBV7-2 and TRBJ2-3): GAGVSQSPSNKVTEKGKDVELRCDPISGHTALYWYRQSLGQGLEFLIYFQGNSAPDKSGLPSDRFSAERTGGSVSTLTIQRTQQEDSAVYLCASSLGRGPPGTDTQYFGPGTRLTVL.

The sample holds many counts of this clonotype. The rearrangement joins TRBV27 to TRBJ2-7; D might be TRBD1 (6 bases). The CDR3 contains 16 residues. Trimming stripped 5 bases from V and 2 bases from J, with 19 bases between. Germline assignment: CDR1 MNHEY and CDR2 SMNVEV (reference sequence). In DNA form, the CDR3 reads TGTGCCAGCAGTCCCCTGGTAGGACAGTTGACCTACGAGCAGTACTTC. Protein product: CASSPLVGQLTYEQYF.

There are many counts of this clonotype. This sequence joins TRBV18 and TRBJ2-3, with 9 positions matching TRBD1. The germline gives CDR1 KGHSH, CDR2 LQKENI. J gave up 2 bases and V 4 bases, and 4 bases lay outside the gene matches. The length of the CDR3 is 15 residues. In DNA form, the CDR3 reads TGTGCCAGCTCACTGACAGGGGGGACCACAGATACGCAGTATTTT. Translating it yields CASSLTGGTTDTQYF. Drawing the rest from reference TRBV18 and TRBJ2-3, the complete variable domain is NAGVMQNPRHLVRRRGQEARLRCSPMKGHSHVYWYRQLPEEGLKFMVYLQKENIIDESGMPKERFSAEFPKEGPSILRIQQVVRGDSAAYFCASSLTGGTTDTQYFGPGTRLTVL.

CDR3 region: CASSLARTSGEYEQYF. CDR3 nucleotides: TGTGCCAGCAGCTTAGCCAGGACTAGCGGGGAATACGAGCAGTACTTC. The genes are TRBV7-8 and TRBJ2-7; 12 nucleotides match TRBD2. CDR1 SGHVS and CDR2 FQNEAQ come from the germline V gene. The CDR3 consists of 16 residues. The junction had 4 bases not matched to a gene; V was cut back by 0 bases and J by 4 bases.

This clonotype is categorized as medium-sized. DNA for the CDR3: TGCAGCGCCCGAAAGGGGAGCGACACTGAAGCTTTCTTT. Amino acids: CSARKGSDTEAFF. V usage is TRBV29-1 and J usage is TRBJ1-1, with TRBD1 as a possible D gene (5 bases). V lost 7 bases and J lost 3, with 15 bases in between. This CDR3 is 13 amino acids long. Germline V gene sequence: CDR1 SQVTM, CDR2 ANQGSEA.

This clonotype was picked up many times. The chain carries TRBV7-8 and TRBJ2-7, with 8 bases aligning to TRBD1. The germline V gene has CDR1 SGHVS and CDR2 FQNEAQ. V dropped 6 bases and J dropped 2; count of bases not matched to a gene: 9. The CDR3 is made up of 15 amino acids. The CDR3 DNA reads TGTGCCAGCAGTGATGACAGGGGATCCCCCTACGAGCAGTACTTC. This translates into CASSDDRGSPYEQYF. Filled out from reference TRBV7-8 and TRBJ2-7, the complete variable domain reads GAGVSQSPRYKVAKRGQDVALRCDPISGHVSLFWYQQALGQGPEFLTYFQNEAQLDKSGLPSDRFFAERPEGSVSTLKIQRTQQEDSAVYLCASSDDRGSPYEQYFGPGTRLTVT.

The sample holds a few counts of this clonotype. This sequence joins TRBV29-1 and TRBJ2-3; TRBD2 matches at 7 bases. The V gene's germline CDR1 is SQVTM and CDR2 ANQGSEA. J gave up 0 bases and V 7 bases, and 4 bases lay outside the gene matches. The CDR3 runs to 13 residues. This CDR3 is CSAPTSSTDTQYF. The CDR3, as DNA: TGCAGCGCTCCGACTAGCAGCACAGATACGCAGTATTTT.

Of note for this clonotype: At one of its ends the junction is not consistent with the germline gene, which may arise from a read error. The chain links TRBV29-1 to TRBJ1-2, with D uncertain. This CDR3 contains 10 residues. Germline CDR1 SQVTM, CDR2 ANQGSEA. CDR3 sequence reads: CSVDLPTPHF. The CDR3 nucleotides are TGCAGCGTTGACTTGCCAACTCCCCACTTC. Supplemented by reference TRBV29-1 and TRBJ1-2, the full variable domain reads SAVISQKPSRDICQRGTSLTIQCQVDSQVTMMFWYRQQPGQSLTLIATANQGSEATYESGFVIDKFPISRPNLTFSTLTVSNMSPEDSSIYLCSVDLPTPHFGSGTRLTVV.

This clonotype has a handful of counts. The rearrangement joins TRBV19 to TRBJ1-2, with D perhaps matching TRBD1 (5 bases). The germline gives CDR1 LNHDA, CDR2 SQIVND (reference sequence). V dropped 4 bases and J dropped 5 bases, with 17 bases sitting between them. This CDR3 has 15 amino acids. The CDR3 DNA is TGTGCCAGTAGTACCACCCCGGCAGGGTCTTATGGCTACACCTTC. It specifies CASSTTPAGSYGYTF.

This clonotype came up many times. J is TRBJ1-1 and V is TRBV10-1, with 7 bases lining up with TRBD1. The CDR3 contains 13 residues. V shed 6 bases and J 4 bases; nucleotides not matched to a gene: 5. Germline V gene data show CDR1 as WNHNN and CDR2 as SYGVQD (reference sequence). Here the CDR3 reads CASSQGVGTEAFF. For the CDR3, the DNA is TGCGCCAGCAGCCAGGGGGTGGGCACTGAAGCTTTCTTT.

The table lists this clonotype with many counts. The chain links TRBV5-1 to TRBJ1-1; 7 nucleotides agree with TRBD1. V lost 7 bases and J lost 5; bases outside the gene matches: 14. Per germline, CDR1 SGHRS and CDR2 YFSETQ. This CDR3 has 15 amino acids. CDR3 residues: CASHVDPGGRTEAFF. The DNA of the CDR3 is TGCGCCAGCCATGTCGACCCAGGGGGTAGGACTGAAGCTTTCTTT.

This clonotype has ten or more counts. The genes are TRBV14 and TRBJ1-1; 8 bases align to TRBD1. The CDR3 spans 15 residues. Germline trimming cut 4 bases from V and 4 bases from J; bases unmatched to any gene: 8. Germline CDR1 reads SGHDN; CDR2 reads FVKESK. The CDR3 coding sequence is TGTGCCAGCAGCCCGAAACAGGGGGGATCCACTGAAGCTTTCTTT. It codes for CASSPKQGGSTEAFF.

This clonotype was seen repeatedly, ten times or more. CDR3 protein: CASSAFVTGLDNEQFF. CDR3 DNA: TGTGCCAGCAGTGCGTTTGTGACAGGCCTAGACAATGAGCAGTTCTTC. V is TRBV27 and J is TRBJ2-1, with D possibly matching TRBD1 (6 bases). Germline V lookup: CDR1 MNHEY, CDR2 SMNVEV (reference sequence). This CDR3 comprises 16 residues. Deletions cut 5 bases from V and 5 bases from J, with 19 bases between.

As concerns this clonotype: A much larger clone differs from this one at a single base, so this may be a read error. The chain has TRBV15 and TRBJ2-1, with 8 positions matching TRBD1. The junction had 10 bases not matched to a gene; V was cut back by 5 bases and J by 4 bases. The CDR3 extends over 16 amino acids. The germline V gene has CDR1 LNHNV and CDR2 YYDKDF (reference sequence). The CDR3 DNA follows: TGTGCCACCAGCGTAGGAATTGGACAGGGTTACAATGAGCAGTTCTTC. As protein: CATSVGIGQGYNEQFF.

This clonotype was observed at least ten times. This chain links TRBV15 with TRBJ2-4; maybe TRBD2 (5 bases). The CDR3 runs 13 residues. V was cut by 1 base and J by 7 bases, with 8 bases left in between. Germline CDR1 and CDR2: LNHNV and YYDKDF (reference sequence). DNA for the CDR3: TGTGCCACCAGCAGAGGCGGCGGGAACATTCAGTACTTC. Amino acids: CATSRGGGNIQYF.